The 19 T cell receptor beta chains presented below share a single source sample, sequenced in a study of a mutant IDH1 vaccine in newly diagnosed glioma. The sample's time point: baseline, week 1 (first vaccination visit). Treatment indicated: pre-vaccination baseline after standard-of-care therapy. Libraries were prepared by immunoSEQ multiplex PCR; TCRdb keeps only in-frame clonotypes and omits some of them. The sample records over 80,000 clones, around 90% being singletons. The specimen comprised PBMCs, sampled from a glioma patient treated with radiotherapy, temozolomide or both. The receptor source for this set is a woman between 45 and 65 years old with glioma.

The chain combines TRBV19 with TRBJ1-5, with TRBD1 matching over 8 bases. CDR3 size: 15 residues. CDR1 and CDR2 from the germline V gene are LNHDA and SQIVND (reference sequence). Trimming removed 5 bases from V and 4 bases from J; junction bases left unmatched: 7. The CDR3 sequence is CASSATGGSNQPQHF. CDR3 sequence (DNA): TGTGCCAGTAGTGCCACAGGGGGGTCAAATCAGCCCCAGCATTTT.

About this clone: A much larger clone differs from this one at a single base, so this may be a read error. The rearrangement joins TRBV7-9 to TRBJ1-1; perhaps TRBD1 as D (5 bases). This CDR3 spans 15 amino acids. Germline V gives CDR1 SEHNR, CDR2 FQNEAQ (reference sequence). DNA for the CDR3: TGTGCCATCAGCTTAGAAAAGCAGGGGAACACTGAAGCTTTCTTT. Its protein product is CAISLEKQGNTEAFF.

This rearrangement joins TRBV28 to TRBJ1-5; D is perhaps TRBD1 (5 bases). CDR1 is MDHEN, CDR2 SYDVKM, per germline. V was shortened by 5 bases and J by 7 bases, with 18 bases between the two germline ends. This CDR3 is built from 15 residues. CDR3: CASSRTQGLRQPQHF. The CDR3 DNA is TGTGCCAGCAGTCGTACTCAGGGTTTGAGACAGCCCCAGCATTTT.

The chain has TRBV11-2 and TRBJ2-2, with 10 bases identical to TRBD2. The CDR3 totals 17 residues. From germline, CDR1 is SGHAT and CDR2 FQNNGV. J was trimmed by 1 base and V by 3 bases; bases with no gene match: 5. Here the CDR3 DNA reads TGTGCCAGCAGCTTTCCTAGCGGGAGACTGAACACCGGGGAGCTGTTTTTT. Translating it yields CASSFPSGRLNTGELFF. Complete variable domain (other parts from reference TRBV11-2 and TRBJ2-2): EAGVAQSPRYKIIEKRQSVAFWCNPISGHATLYWYQQILGQGPKLLIQFQNNGVVDDSQLPKDRFSAERLKGVDSTLKIQPAKLEDSAVYLCASSFPSGRLNTGELFFGEGSRLTVL.

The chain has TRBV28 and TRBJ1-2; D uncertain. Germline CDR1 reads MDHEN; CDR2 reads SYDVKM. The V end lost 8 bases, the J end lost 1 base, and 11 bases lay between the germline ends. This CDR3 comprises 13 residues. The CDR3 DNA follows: TGTGCCAGCTTCCCCTTTAGTAACTATGGCTACACCTTC. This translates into CASFPFSNYGYTF.

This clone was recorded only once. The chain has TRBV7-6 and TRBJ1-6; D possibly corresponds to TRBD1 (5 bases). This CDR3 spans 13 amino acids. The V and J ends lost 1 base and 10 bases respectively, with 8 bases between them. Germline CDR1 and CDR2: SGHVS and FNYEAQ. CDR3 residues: CASSLEGVSPLHF. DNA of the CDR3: TGTGCCAGCAGCTTAGAAGGGGTCTCACCCCTCCACTTT.

This CDR3 reads CASSTRTDIQETQYF. CDR3 bases: TGTGCCAGCAGCACCCGGACAGACATCCAAGAGACCCAGTACTTC. The chain joins TRBV13 to TRBJ2-5, with a possible D match to TRBD1 (6 bases). The CDR3 extends over 15 amino acids. Between the trimmed V and J ends, which lost 5 bases and 1 base, there was a span of 14 bases. Germline loops: CDR1 PRHDT, CDR2 FYEKMQ (reference sequence).

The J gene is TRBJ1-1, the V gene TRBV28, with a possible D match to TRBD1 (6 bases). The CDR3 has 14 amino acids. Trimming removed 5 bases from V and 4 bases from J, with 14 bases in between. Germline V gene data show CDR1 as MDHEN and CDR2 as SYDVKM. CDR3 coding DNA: TGTGCCAGCAGTCTTCAGGGGATAGGCACTGAAGCTTTCTTT. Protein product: CASSLQGIGTEAFF.

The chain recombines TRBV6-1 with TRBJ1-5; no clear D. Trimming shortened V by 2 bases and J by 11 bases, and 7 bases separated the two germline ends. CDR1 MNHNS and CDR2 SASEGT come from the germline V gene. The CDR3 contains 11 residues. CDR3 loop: CASSESAAQHF. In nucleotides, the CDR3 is TGTGCCAGCAGTGAATCGGCGGCCCAGCATTTT.

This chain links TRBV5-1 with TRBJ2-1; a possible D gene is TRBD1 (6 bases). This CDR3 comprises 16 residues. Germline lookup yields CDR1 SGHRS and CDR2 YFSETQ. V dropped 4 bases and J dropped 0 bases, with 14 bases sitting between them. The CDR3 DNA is TGCGCCAGCAGCCCTGGAGCGGACAGCTCCTACAATGAGCAGTTCTTC. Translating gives CASSPGADSSYNEQFF.

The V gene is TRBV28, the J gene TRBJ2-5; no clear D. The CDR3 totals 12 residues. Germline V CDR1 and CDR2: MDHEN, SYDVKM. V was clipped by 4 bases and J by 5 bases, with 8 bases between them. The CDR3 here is CASSSFLETQYF. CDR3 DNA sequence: TGTGCCAGCAGTTCCTTTTTGGAGACCCAGTACTTC.

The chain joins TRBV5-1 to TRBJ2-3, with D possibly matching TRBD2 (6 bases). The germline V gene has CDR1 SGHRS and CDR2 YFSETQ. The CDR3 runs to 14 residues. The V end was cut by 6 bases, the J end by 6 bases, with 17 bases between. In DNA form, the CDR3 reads TGCGCCAGCAACCCTGGGGCGGGGCGGGATACGCAGTATTTT. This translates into CASNPGAGRDTQYF. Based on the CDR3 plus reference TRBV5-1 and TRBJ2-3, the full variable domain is KAGVTQTPRYLIKTRGQQVTLSCSPISGHRSVSWYQQTPGQGLQFLFEYFSETQRNKGNFPGRFSGRQFSNSRSEMNVSTLELGDSALYLCASNPGAGRDTQYFGPGTRLTVL.

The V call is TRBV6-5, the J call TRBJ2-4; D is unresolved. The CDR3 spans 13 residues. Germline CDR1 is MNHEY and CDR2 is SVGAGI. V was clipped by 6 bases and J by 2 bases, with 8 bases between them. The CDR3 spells CASRGSTKNIQYF. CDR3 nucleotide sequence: TGTGCCAGCAGAGGGTCGACCAAAAACATTCAGTACTTC.

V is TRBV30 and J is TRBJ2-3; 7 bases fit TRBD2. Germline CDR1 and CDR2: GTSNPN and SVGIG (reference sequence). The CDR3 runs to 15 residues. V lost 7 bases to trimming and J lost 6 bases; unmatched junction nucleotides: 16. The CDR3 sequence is CASAGNAGVLDTQYF. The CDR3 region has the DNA TGTGCCTCCGCCGGAAACGCGGGAGTTTTGGATACGCAGTATTTT. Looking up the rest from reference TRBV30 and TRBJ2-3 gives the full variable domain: SQTIHQWPATLVQPVGSPLSLECTVEGTSNPNLYWYRQAAGRGLQLLFYSVGIGQISSEVPQNLSASRPQDRQFILSSKKLLLSDSGFYLCASAGNAGVLDTQYFGPGTRLTVL.

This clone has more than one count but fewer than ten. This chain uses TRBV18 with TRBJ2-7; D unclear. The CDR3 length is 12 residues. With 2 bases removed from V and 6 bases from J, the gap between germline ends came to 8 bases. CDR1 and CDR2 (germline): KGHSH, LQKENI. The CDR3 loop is CASSPEGLEQYF. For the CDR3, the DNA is TGTGCCAGCTCACCAGAAGGCCTCGAGCAGTACTTC.

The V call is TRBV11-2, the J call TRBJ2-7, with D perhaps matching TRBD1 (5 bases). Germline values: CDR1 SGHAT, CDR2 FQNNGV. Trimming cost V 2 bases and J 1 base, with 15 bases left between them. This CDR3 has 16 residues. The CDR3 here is CASSLSARTPSYEQYF. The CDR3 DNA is TGTGCCAGCAGCTTAAGCGCTCGGACACCTTCCTACGAGCAGTACTTC. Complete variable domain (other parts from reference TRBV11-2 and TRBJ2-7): EAGVAQSPRYKIIEKRQSVAFWCNPISGHATLYWYQQILGQGPKLLIQFQNNGVVDDSQLPKDRFSAERLKGVDSTLKIQPAKLEDSAVYLCASSLSARTPSYEQYFGPGTRLTVT.

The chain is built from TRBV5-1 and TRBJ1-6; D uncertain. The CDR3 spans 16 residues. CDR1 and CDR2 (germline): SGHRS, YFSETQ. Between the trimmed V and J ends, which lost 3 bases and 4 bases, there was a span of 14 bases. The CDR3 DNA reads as TGCGCCAGCAGCTCTTCTGGGGTTGAGTATAATTCACCCCTCCACTTT. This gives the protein CASSSSGVEYNSPLHF.

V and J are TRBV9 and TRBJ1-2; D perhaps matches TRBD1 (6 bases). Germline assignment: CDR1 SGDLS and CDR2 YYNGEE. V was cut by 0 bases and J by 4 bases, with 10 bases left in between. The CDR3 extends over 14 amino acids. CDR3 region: CASSVDGTSYGYTF. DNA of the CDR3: TGTGCCAGCAGCGTAGATGGGACAAGCTATGGCTACACCTTC.

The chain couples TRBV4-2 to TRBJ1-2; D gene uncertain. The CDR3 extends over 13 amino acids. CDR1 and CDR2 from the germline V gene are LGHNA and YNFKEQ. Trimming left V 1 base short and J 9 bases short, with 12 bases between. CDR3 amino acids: CASSQVEAARYTF. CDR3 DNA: TGTGCCAGCAGCCAAGTAGAGGCAGCCCGCTACACCTTC.